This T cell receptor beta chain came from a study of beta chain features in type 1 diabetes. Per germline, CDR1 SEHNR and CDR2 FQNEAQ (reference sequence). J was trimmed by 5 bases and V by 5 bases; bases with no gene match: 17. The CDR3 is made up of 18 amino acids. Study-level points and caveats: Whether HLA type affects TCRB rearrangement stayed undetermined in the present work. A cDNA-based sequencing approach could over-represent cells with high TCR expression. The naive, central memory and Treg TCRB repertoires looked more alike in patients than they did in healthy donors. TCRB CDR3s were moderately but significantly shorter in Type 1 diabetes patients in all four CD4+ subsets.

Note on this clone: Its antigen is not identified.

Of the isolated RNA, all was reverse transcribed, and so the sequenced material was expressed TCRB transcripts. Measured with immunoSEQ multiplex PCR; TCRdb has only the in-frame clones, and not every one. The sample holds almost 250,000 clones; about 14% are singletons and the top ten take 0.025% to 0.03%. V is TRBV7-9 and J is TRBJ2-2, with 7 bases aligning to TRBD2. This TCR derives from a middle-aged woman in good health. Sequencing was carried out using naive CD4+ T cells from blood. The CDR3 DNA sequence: TGTGCCAGCAGCCCTCGTGGAGCGGGGAGCACCAATACCGGGGAGCTGTTTTTT. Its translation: CASSPRGAGSTNTGELFF.